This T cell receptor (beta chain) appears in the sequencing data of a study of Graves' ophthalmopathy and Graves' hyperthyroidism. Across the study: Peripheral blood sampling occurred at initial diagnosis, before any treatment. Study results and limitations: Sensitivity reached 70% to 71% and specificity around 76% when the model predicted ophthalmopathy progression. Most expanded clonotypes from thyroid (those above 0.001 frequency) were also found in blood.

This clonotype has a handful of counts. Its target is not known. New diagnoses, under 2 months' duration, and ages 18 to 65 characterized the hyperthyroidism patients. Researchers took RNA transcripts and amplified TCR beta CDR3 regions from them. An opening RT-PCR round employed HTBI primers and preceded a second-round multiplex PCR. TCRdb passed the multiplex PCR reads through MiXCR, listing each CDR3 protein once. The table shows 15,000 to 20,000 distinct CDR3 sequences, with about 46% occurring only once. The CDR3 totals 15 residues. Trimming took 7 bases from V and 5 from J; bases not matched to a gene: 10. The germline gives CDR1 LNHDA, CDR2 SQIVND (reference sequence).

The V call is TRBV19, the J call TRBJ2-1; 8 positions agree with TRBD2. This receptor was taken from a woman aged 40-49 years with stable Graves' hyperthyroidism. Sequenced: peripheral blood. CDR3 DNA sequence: TGTGCCAGTAATCCGGCGGGAGGTGGACACAATGAGCAGTTCTTC. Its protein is CASNPAGGGHNEQFF. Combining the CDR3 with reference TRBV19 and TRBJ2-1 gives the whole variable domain DGGITQSPKYLFRKEGQNVTLSCEQNLNHDAMYWYRQDPGQGLRLIYYSQIVNDFQKGDIAEGYSVSREKKESFPLTVTSAQKNPTAFYLCASNPAGGGHNEQFFGPGTRLTVL.